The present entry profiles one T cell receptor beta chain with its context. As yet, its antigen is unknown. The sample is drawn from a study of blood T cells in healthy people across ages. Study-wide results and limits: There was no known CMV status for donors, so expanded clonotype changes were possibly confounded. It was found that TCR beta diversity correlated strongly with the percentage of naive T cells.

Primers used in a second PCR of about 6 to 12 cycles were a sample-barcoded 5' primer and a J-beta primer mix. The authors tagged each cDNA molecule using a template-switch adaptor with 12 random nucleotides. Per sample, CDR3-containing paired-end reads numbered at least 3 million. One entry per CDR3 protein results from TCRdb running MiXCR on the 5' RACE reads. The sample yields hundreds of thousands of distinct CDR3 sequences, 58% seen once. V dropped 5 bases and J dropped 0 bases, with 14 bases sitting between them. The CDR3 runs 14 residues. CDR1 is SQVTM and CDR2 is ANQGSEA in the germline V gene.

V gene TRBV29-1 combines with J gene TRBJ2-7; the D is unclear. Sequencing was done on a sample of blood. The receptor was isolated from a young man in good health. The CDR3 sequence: CSVFDGLLSYEQYF. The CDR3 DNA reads TGCAGCGTTTTTGACGGATTGCTCTCCTACGAGCAGTACTTC.